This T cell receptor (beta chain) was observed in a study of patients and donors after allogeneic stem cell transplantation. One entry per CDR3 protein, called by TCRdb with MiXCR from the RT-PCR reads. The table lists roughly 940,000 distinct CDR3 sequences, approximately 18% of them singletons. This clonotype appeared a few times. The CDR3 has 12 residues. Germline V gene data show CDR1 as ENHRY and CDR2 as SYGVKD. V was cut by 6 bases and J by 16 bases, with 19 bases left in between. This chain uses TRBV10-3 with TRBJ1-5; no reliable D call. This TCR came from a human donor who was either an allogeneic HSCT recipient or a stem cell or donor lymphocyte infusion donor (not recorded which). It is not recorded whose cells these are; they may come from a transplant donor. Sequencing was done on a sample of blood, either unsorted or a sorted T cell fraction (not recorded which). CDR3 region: CAISPGSYRIHF. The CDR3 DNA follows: TGTGCCATCAGCCCGGGCTCTTATCGGATTCATTTT.